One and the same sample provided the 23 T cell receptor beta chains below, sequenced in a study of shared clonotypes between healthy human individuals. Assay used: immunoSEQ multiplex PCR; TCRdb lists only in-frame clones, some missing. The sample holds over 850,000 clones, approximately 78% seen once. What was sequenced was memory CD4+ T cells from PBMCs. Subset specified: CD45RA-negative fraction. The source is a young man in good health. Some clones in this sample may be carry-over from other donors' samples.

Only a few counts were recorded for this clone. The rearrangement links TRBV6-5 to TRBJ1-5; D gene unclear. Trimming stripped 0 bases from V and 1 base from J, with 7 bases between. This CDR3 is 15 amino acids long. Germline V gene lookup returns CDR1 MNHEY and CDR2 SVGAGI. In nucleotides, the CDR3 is TGTGCCAGCAGTTACTCGAAACAGAGCAATCAGCCCCAGCATTTT. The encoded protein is CASSYSKQSNQPQHF.

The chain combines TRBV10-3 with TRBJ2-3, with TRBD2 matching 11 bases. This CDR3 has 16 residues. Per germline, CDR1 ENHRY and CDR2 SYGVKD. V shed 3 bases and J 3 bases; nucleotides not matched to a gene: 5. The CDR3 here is CAISDNSGRGTDTQYF. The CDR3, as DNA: TGTGCCATCAGTGACAATAGCGGGAGGGGAACAGATACGCAGTATTTT.

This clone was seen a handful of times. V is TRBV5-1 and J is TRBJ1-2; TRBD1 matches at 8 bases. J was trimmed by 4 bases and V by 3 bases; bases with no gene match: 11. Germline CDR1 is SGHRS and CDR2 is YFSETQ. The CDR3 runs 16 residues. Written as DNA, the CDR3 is TGCGCCAGCAGCTACCGTACAGGGGGATTATCCTATGGCTACACCTTC. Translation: CASSYRTGGLSYGYTF.

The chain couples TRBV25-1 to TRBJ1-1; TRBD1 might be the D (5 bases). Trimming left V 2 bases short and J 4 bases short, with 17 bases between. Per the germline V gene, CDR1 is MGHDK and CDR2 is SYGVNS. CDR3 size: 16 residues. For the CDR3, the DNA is TGTGCCAGCAGTGAAGAGGGGAGGAGTTCCGGCACTGAAGCTTTCTTT. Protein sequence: CASSEEGRSSGTEAFF.

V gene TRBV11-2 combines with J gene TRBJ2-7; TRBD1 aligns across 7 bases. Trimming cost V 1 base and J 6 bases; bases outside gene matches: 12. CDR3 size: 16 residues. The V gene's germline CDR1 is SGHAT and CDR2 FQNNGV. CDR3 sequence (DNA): TGTGCCAGCAGCTTAGCCGCCGGGACAGCCGTTTTCGAGCAGTACTTC. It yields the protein CASSLAAGTAVFEQYF.

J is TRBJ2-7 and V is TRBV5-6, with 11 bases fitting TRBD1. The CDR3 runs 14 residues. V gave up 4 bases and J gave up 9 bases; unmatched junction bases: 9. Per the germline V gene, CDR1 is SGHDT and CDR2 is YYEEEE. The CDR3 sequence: CASSAGTGGWVQYF. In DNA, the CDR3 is TGTGCCAGCAGCGCCGGGACAGGGGGATGGGTGCAGTACTTC.

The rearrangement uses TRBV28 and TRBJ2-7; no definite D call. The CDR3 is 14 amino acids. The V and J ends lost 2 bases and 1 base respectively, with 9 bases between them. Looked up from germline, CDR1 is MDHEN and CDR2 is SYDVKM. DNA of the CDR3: TGTGCCAGCAGTTTACGAGGAAGGTCCTACGAGCAGTACTTC. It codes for CASSLRGRSYEQYF.

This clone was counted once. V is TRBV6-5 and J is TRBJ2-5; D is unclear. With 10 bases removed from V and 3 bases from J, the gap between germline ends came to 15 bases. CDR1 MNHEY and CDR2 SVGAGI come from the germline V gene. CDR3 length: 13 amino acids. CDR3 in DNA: TGTGCCACCCAGTTACGGAGAGAAGAGACCCAGTACTTC. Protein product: CATQLRREETQYF.

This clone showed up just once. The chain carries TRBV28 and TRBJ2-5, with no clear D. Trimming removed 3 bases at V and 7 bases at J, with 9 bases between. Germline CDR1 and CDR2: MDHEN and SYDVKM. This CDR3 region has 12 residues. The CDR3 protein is CASSLLGRTQYF. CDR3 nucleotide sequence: TGTGCCAGCAGTTTGCTAGGGCGGACCCAGTACTTC.

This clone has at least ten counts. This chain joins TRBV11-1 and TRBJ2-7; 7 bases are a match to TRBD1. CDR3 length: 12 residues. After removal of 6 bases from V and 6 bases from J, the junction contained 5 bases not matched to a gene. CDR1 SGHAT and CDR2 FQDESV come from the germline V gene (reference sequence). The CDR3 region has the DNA TGTGCCAGCAGGACAGGGTTGGGCGAGCAGTACTTC. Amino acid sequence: CASRTGLGEQYF. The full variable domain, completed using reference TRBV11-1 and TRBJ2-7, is EAEVAQSPRYKITEKSQAVAFWCDPISGHATLYWYRQILGQGPELLVQFQDESVVDDSQLPKDRFSAERLKGVDSTLKIQPAELGDSAMYLCASRTGLGEQYFGPGTRLTVT.

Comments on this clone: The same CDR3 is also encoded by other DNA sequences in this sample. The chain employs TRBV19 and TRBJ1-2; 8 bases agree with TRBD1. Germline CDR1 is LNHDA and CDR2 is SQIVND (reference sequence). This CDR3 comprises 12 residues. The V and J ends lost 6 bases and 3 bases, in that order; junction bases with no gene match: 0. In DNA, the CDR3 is TGTGCCAGTAGGACAGGGGACTATGGCTACACCTTC. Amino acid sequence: CASRTGDYGYTF.

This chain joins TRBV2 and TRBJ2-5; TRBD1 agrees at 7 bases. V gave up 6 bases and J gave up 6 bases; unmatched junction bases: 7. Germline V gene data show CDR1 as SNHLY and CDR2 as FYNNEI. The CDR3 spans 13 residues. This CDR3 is CASRETGRKTQYF. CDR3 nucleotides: TGTGCCAGCAGGGAGACAGGGAGAAAGACCCAGTACTTC.

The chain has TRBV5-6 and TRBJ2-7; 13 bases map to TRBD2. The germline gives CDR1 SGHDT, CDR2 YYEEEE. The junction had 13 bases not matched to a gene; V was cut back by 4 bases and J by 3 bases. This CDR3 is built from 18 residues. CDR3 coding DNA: TGTGCCAGCAGCCATTCATTGGAGAGGACTAGCGGGAGCTACGAGCAGTACTTC. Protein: CASSHSLERTSGSYEQYF.

The CDR3: CSSAGLAGGKDTQYF. In DNA form, the CDR3 reads TGCAGCTCCGCCGGACTAGCGGGAGGTAAAGATACGCAGTATTTT. The chain recombines TRBV29-1 with TRBJ2-3, with 14 nucleotides matching TRBD2. Germline trimming cut 8 bases from V and 5 bases from J; bases unmatched to any gene: 9. The germline gives CDR1 SQVTM, CDR2 ANQGSEA. The CDR3 consists of 15 residues.

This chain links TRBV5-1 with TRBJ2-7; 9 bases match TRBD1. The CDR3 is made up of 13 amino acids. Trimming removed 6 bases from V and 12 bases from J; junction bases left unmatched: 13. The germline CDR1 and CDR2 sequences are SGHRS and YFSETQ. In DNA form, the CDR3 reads TGCGCCAGCATGCCCGGGACAGGGTACTATTGGTACTTC. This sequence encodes CASMPGTGYYWYF. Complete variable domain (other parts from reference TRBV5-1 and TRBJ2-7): KAGVTQTPRYLIKTRGQQVTLSCSPISGHRSVSWYQQTPGQGLQFLFEYFSETQRNKGNFPGRFSGRQFSNSRSEMNVSTLELGDSALYLCASMPGTGYYWYFGPGTRLTVT.

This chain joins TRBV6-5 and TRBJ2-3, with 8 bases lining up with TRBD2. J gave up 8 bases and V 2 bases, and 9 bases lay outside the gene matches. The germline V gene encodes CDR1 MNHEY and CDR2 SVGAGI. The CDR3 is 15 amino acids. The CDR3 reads CASSYIPGGGSTQYF. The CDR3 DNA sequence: TGTGCCAGCAGTTACATCCCCGGGGGGGGGAGTACGCAGTATTTT.

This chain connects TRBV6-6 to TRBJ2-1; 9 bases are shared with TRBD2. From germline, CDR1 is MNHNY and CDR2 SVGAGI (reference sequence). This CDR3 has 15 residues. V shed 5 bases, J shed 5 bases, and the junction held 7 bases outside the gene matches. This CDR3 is CASSTGTSWDNEQFF. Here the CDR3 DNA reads TGTGCCAGCAGTACCGGGACTAGCTGGGACAATGAGCAGTTCTTC.

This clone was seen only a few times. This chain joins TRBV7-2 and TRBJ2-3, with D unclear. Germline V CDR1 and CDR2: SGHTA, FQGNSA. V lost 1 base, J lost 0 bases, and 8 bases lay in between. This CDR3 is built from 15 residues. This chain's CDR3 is CASSLGSSSTDTQYF. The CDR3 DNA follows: TGTGCCAGCAGCTTAGGGAGTTCTAGCACAGATACGCAGTATTTT.

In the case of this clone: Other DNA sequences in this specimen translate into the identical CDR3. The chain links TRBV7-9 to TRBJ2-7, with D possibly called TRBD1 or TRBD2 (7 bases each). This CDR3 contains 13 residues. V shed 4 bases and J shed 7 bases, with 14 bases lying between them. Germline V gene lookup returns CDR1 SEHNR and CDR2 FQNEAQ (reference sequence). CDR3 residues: CASSSYRGGEQYF. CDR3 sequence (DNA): TGTGCCAGCAGCTCATACAGGGGAGGGGAGCAGTACTTC.

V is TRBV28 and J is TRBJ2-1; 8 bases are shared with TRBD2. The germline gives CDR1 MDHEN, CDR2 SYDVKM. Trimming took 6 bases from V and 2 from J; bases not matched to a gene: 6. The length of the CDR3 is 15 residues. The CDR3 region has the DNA TGTGCCAGCAGGCCCGGGACTAGTCCCTACAATGAGCAGTTCTTC. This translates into CASRPGTSPYNEQFF.

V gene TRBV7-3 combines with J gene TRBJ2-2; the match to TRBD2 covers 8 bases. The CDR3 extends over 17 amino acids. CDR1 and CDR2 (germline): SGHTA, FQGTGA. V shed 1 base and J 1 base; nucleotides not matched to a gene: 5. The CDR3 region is CASSLMPLAGNTGELFF. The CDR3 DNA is TGTGCCAGCAGCTTAATGCCCCTAGCGGGGAACACCGGGGAGCTGTTTTTT.

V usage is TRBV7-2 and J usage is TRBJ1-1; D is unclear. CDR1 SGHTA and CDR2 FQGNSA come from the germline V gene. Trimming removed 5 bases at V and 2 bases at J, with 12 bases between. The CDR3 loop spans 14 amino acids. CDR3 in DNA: TGTGCCAGCAGCCCCTCGGGGATTAACACTGAAGCTTTCTTT. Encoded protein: CASSPSGINTEAFF.

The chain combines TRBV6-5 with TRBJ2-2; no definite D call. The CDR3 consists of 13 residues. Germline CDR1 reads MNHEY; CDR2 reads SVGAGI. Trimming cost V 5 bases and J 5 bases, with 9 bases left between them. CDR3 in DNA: TGTGCCAGCAGTATTTCTGGGACCGGGGAGCTGTTTTTT. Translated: CASSISGTGELFF.